Presented here are 20 T cell receptor beta chains from one specimen sequenced in a study of cytotoxic CD8 clonotypes in ibrutinib-treated CLL (dated by TCRdb to the early 2020s). Library construction relied on the immunoSEQ multiplex PCR assay. TCRdb's version of the immuneACCESS table is confined to in-frame rearrangements and falls short of the full clone set. An unresolved V gene accounts for under half of the shortfall where checked; the remainder is of unknown origin. This sample comprises some 310,000 clones, just under 80% of them detected only once. The ten largest clones add up to over 6.5% of the sample. The sample in question was PBMCs, obtained before ibrutinib treatment. The receptors shown here come from a human donor with chronic lymphocytic leukemia.

The rearrangement uses TRBV7-9 and TRBJ2-2; 7 bases align to TRBD1. The CDR3 totals 19 residues. Germline values: CDR1 SEHNR, CDR2 FQNEAQ (reference sequence). V was pared by 2 bases and J by 0 bases, with 12 bases of the junction left unmatched. Here the CDR3 DNA reads TGTGCCAGCAGCTTATCGCCCTGGGGGACAGACGCGAACACCGGGGAGCTGTTTTTT. This codes for CASSLSPWGTDANTGELFF.

The CDR3 is CASSPRRGAYEQYF. The CDR3 nucleotides read TGTGCCAGCAGCCCCCGACGTGGGGCCTACGAGCAGTACTTC. The chain joins TRBV7-2 to TRBJ2-7, with D unclear. The CDR3 covers 14 residues. Per the germline V gene, CDR1 is SGHTA and CDR2 is FQGNSA. V was pared by 5 bases and J by 2 bases, with 13 bases between.

The chain combines TRBV7-9 with TRBJ1-2; 7 bases are shared with TRBD1. Trimming at V came to 2 bases and at J to 2 bases, leaving 2 bases not matched to a gene. Germline V gene data show CDR1 as SEHNR and CDR2 as FQNEAQ (reference sequence). The CDR3 has 14 amino acids. CDR3 protein: CASSLRDSNYGYTF. The DNA of the CDR3 is TGTGCCAGCAGCTTACGGGACAGCAACTATGGCTACACCTTC.

The table lists this clone with a few counts. The chain uses TRBV5-4 and TRBJ1-2; no clear D gene. CDR3 length: 14 residues. Trimming took off 1 base at V and 1 base at J, with 8 bases between the two ends. Germline values: CDR1 SGHNT, CDR2 YYREEE (reference sequence). The CDR3 sequence: CASSLPGSNYGYTF. The CDR3 DNA reads TGTGCCAGCAGCTTGCCAGGTAGTAACTATGGCTACACCTTC. Full variable domain (missing parts from reference TRBV5-4 and TRBJ1-2): ETGVTQSPTHLIKTRGQQVTLRCSSQSGHNTVSWYQQALGQGPQFIFQYYREEENGRGNFPPRFSGLQFPNYSSELNVNALELDDSALYLCASSLPGSNYGYTFGSGTRLTVV.

V is TRBV9 and J is TRBJ2-4; a weak D match, TRBD2 (6 bases). The CDR3 contains 13 residues. V was cut by 6 bases and J by 9 bases, with 16 bases left in between. Looked up from germline, CDR1 is SGDLS and CDR2 is YYNGEE. The CDR3 DNA reads TGTGCCAGCAACCGCGGGGAGCCGGGCATTCAGTACTTC. It specifies CASNRGEPGIQYF.

V is TRBV6-6 and J is TRBJ1-2; 7 bases fit TRBD1. Trimming at V came to 5 bases and at J to 5 bases, leaving 11 bases not matched to a gene. In germline, CDR1 is MNHNY, CDR2 SVGAGI (reference sequence). The length of the CDR3 is 15 residues. The CDR3 protein is CASSRRGTDIYGYTF. In DNA, the CDR3 is TGTGCCAGCAGTCGACGGGGGACAGATATTTATGGCTACACCTTC.

The chain joins TRBV5-1 to TRBJ1-1, with D maybe TRBD1 (5 bases). From germline, CDR1 is SGHRS and CDR2 YFSETQ. V was cut by 4 bases and J by 4 bases, with 11 bases left in between. The CDR3 loop spans 13 amino acids. For the CDR3, the DNA is TGCGCCAGCAGCCAAGTGGGGGGCACTGAAGCTTTCTTT. Residues: CASSQVGGTEAFF.

This chain joins TRBV10-3 and TRBJ2-3; 11 positions match TRBD1. The V gene's germline CDR1 is ENHRY and CDR2 SYGVKD. The V and J ends lost 9 bases and 5 bases, in that order; junction bases with no gene match: 7. The CDR3 loop spans 14 amino acids. CDR3 coding DNA: TGTGCCATGCGGACAGGGGGCGCAGGAGATACGCAGTATTTT. Translation: CAMRTGGAGDTQYF.

The V and J genes are TRBV7-6 and TRBJ2-7; unclear D gene. Trimming took off 2 bases at V and 3 bases at J, with 8 bases between the two ends. Germline CDR1 SGHVS, CDR2 FNYEAQ. The CDR3 spans 13 residues. Written as DNA, the CDR3 is TGTGCCAGCAGCTTATGGACGGGCTACGAGCAGTACTTC. This sequence encodes CASSLWTGYEQYF. Filled out from reference TRBV7-6 and TRBJ2-7, the complete variable domain reads GAGVSQSPRYKVTKRGQDVALRCDPISGHVSLYWYRQALGQGPEFLTYFNYEAQQDKSGLPNDRFSAERPEGSISTLTIQRTEQRDSAMYRCASSLWTGYEQYFGPGTRLTVT.

V and J are TRBV7-9 and TRBJ2-4; no firm D call. Germline lookup yields CDR1 SEHNR and CDR2 FQNEAQ (reference sequence). This CDR3 is built from 17 residues. Trimming stripped 1 base from V and 0 bases from J, with 13 bases between. CDR3: CASSLEAPGLAKNIQYF. CDR3 in DNA: TGTGCCAGCAGCTTAGAAGCCCCAGGATTAGCCAAAAACATTCAGTACTTC. Full variable domain (outside the CDR3, taken from reference TRBV7-9 and TRBJ2-4): DTGVSQNPRHKITKRGQNVTFRCDPISEHNRLYWYRQTLGQGPEFLTYFQNEAQLEKSRLLSDRFSAERPKGSFSTLEIQRTEQGDSAMYLCASSLEAPGLAKNIQYFGAGTRLSVL.

This clone was detected only a few times. The gene calls are TRBV18 and TRBJ2-7; D is ambiguous. This CDR3 has 14 amino acids. Germline loops: CDR1 KGHSH, CDR2 LQKENI. The V end was cut by 3 bases, the J end by 3 bases, with 12 bases between. The CDR3 coding sequence is TGTGCCAGCTCACCGATTGGGAAAGGCTACGAGCAGTACTTC. Protein product: CASSPIGKGYEQYF.

The V call is TRBV10-3, the J call TRBJ1-5; D unclear. The CDR3 is 14 residues long. The ends were cut back, 3 bases at V and 5 bases at J, with 11 bases in the middle. Germline V gene sequence: CDR1 ENHRY, CDR2 SYGVKD. The CDR3 loop is CAISELGGDQPQHF. CDR3 nucleotides: TGTGCCATCAGTGAACTGGGTGGAGATCAGCCCCAGCATTTT.

V is TRBV7-9 and J is TRBJ2-1; 7 bases line up with TRBD2. The V and J ends lost 4 bases and 0 bases, in that order; junction bases with no gene match: 9. The CDR3 contains 17 residues. In germline, CDR1 is SEHNR, CDR2 FQNEAQ (reference sequence). The CDR3 sequence: CASSSSVAGLSYNEQFF. In DNA, the CDR3 is TGTGCCAGCAGCTCCTCAGTAGCGGGCCTCTCCTACAATGAGCAGTTCTTC.

V and J are TRBV6-1 and TRBJ2-7, with 15 bases lining up with TRBD2. After removal of 4 bases from V and 2 bases from J, the junction contained 6 bases not matched to a gene. CDR1 is MNHNS and CDR2 is SASEGT in the germline V gene. The CDR3 contains 17 residues. In DNA form, the CDR3 reads TGTGCCAGCAGTGGTCGGAGGACTAGCGGGAGGGCCTACGAGCAGTACTTC. Its protein is CASSGRRTSGRAYEQYF.

This clone was observed a single time. CDR3 protein: CASSKTGQETQYF. CDR3 DNA sequence: TGTGCCAGCAGCAAGACAGGGCAAGAGACCCAGTACTTC. This chain joins TRBV7-8 and TRBJ2-5, with TRBD1 matching over 7 bases. In germline, CDR1 is SGHVS, CDR2 FQNEAQ. The trim removed 5 bases at V and 2 bases at J, leaving 2 bases unmatched. The CDR3 contains 13 residues.

This chain connects TRBV5-1 to TRBJ2-1; D is ambiguous. The V end was cut by 2 bases, the J end by 4 bases, with 7 bases between. In germline, CDR1 is SGHRS, CDR2 YFSETQ. This CDR3 has 13 amino acids. CDR3 protein: CASSFGSYNEQFF. The CDR3, as DNA: TGCGCCAGCAGCTTCGGCTCATACAATGAGCAGTTCTTC.

V usage is TRBV5-4 and J usage is TRBJ2-7, with D unresolved. The V gene lost 2 bases and the J gene lost 3 bases, with 12 bases spanning the gap. This CDR3 region has 14 residues. CDR1 SGHNT and CDR2 YYREEE come from the germline V gene (reference sequence). CDR3 protein: CASSFAATNYEQYF. CDR3 bases: TGTGCCAGCAGCTTTGCAGCCACGAACTACGAGCAGTACTTC.

CDR3 in DNA: TGCGCCAGCAGCTCATTCCTGGTTGGCAGTGGTGGCTACACCTTC. Protein sequence: CASSSFLVGSGGYTF. This chain links TRBV5-1 with TRBJ1-2, with D unresolved. V dropped 3 bases and J dropped 7 bases, with 19 bases sitting between them. The CDR3 sequence is 15 residues long. CDR1 and CDR2 (germline): SGHRS, YFSETQ.

The chain uses TRBV20-1 and TRBJ2-7; D remains unclear. V lost 5 bases and J 4 bases, leaving 9 bases between the germline ends. CDR3 size: 11 residues. Germline V gives CDR1 DFQATT, CDR2 SNEGSKA (reference sequence). CDR3 in amino acids: CSALDGYEQYF. CDR3 nucleotide sequence: TGCAGTGCTTTAGACGGTTACGAGCAGTACTTC.

V usage is TRBV2 and J usage is TRBJ2-7; TRBD2 matches at 7 bases. In germline, CDR1 is SNHLY, CDR2 FYNNEI. This CDR3 region has 14 residues. The V gene end was trimmed by 7 bases and the J gene end by 7 bases; junction bases not matched to a gene: 13. The CDR3 spells CASTLAEVSREQYF. CDR3 sequence (DNA): TGTGCCAGCACGCTAGCGGAAGTAAGTCGGGAGCAGTACTTC. Full variable domain (missing parts from reference TRBV2 and TRBJ2-7): EPEVTQTPSHQVTQMGQEVILRCVPISNHLYFYWYRQILGQKVEFLVSFYNNEISEKSEIFDDQFSVERPDGSNFTLKIRSTKLEDSAMYFCASTLAEVSREQYFGPGTRLTVT.